The 30 T cell receptor beta chains given below trace back to one sample, sequenced in a study of monozygotic twins with cystic fibrosis. Produced via immunoSEQ multiplex PCR; TCRdb's table is partial and in-frame only. The sample has 29,000 or so clones, around 81% seen once. Sequenced: blood. The receptors were sampled from a girl aged 2 to 9 with cystic fibrosis.

The gene calls are TRBV7-9 and TRBJ2-3; D ambiguous. The ends were cut back, 1 base at V and 2 bases at J, with 10 bases in the middle. The CDR3 is 15 amino acids. CDR1 is SEHNR and CDR2 is FQNEAQ in the germline V gene (reference sequence). The CDR3 DNA sequence: TGTGCCAGCAGCTTAGTGGCAGGCCCCACAGATACGCAGTATTTT. The encoded protein is CASSLVAGPTDTQYF.

The chain employs TRBV7-2 and TRBJ2-7; tentative D call: TRBD1 (5 bases). The CDR3 contains 15 residues. Germline-derived CDR1 and CDR2 are SGHTA and FQGNSA. Trimming cost V 0 bases and J 0 bases, with 9 bases left between them. CDR3 in amino acids: CASSLASDSSYEQYF. DNA of the CDR3: TGTGCCAGCAGCTTAGCTTCTGACAGCTCCTACGAGCAGTACTTC.

This sequence joins TRBV2 and TRBJ1-5; D might be TRBD1 (6 bases). The germline V gene encodes CDR1 SNHLY and CDR2 FYNNEI. V was trimmed by 5 bases and J by 6 bases, leaving 17 bases between them. The CDR3 is 15 amino acids. As DNA, the CDR3 is TGTGCCAGCAGTCAACAGTCGGGGGGCGGTCAGCCCCAGCATTTT. Its protein is CASSQQSGGGQPQHF.

The chain has TRBV5-1 and TRBJ2-3; 9 bases are shared with TRBD2. The CDR3 totals 18 residues. The ends lost 6 bases at V and 2 bases at J; junction bases unmatched: 16. The germline V gene has CDR1 SGHRS and CDR2 YFSETQ. CDR3 DNA sequence: TGCGCCAGCACCCATCGACTGGCGACTAGCGGCAACACAGATACGCAGTATTTT. Residues: CASTHRLATSGNTDTQYF.

The chain combines TRBV6-1 with TRBJ2-2; the D call may be TRBD1 or TRBD2 (6 bases each). Germline CDR1 MNHNS, CDR2 SASEGT. Trimming removed 4 bases from V and 5 bases from J, with 17 bases in between. The CDR3 totals 16 residues. The CDR3: CASSGRGNTFTGELFF. CDR3 DNA sequence: TGTGCCAGCAGTGGGAGGGGGAATACCTTTACCGGGGAGCTGTTTTTT.

CDR3 protein: CASSLETRHTSYNEQFF. DNA of the CDR3: TGCGCCAGCAGCTTAGAAACCCGGCACACCTCCTACAATGAGCAGTTCTTC. This chain uses TRBV4-1 with TRBJ2-1; D not certain. Germline assignment: CDR1 MGHRA and CDR2 YSYEKL. CDR3 length: 17 amino acids. The ends were cut back, 5 bases at V and 0 bases at J, with 17 bases in the middle.

This clone has just a few counts. The V gene is TRBV12-5, the J gene TRBJ2-7; 7 positions match TRBD2. V lost 6 bases, J lost 0 bases, and 5 bases stayed unmatched. This CDR3 is built from 14 residues. Germline CDR1 LGHNT, CDR2 FRNRAP. The CDR3, as DNA: TGTGCTAGTGGCTCTAGCGGTAGCTCCTACGAGCAGTACTTC. Translating it yields CASGSSGSSYEQYF.

The genes are TRBV6-1 and TRBJ2-2, with D perhaps TRBD1 or TRBD2 (5 bases each). This CDR3 is built from 13 residues. Germline V gene sequence: CDR1 MNHNS, CDR2 SASEGT. Trimming stripped 1 base from V and 6 bases from J, with 6 bases between. In DNA, the CDR3 is TGTGCCAGCAGTGAAGTGGGGGCCGGGGAGCTGTTTTTT. Residues: CASSEVGAGELFF.

The CDR3 loop reads CASSYGGSGNTIYF. The CDR3 coding sequence is TGTGCCAGCAGTTACGGGGGCTCTGGAAACACCATATATTTT. This sequence joins TRBV6-5 and TRBJ1-3, with D perhaps TRBD1 (5 bases). Germline CDR1 is MNHEY and CDR2 is SVGAGI. The CDR3 runs 14 residues. Trimming shortened V by 2 bases and J by 0 bases, and 5 bases separated the two germline ends.

The V and J genes are TRBV10-3 and TRBJ2-7; tentatively, D is TRBD1 (6 bases). The CDR3 spans 15 residues. V lost 2 bases and J 1 base, leaving 12 bases between the germline ends. Germline-derived CDR1 and CDR2 are ENHRY and SYGVKD. The CDR3 region has the DNA TGTGCCATCAGTGAGAAAGCGACAGGTTCCTACGAGCAGTACTTC. Its translation is CAISEKATGSYEQYF.

This clone has a handful of counts. The chain carries TRBV6-5 and TRBJ1-4, with 7 bases fitting TRBD1. J gave up 12 bases and V 4 bases, and 2 bases lay outside the gene matches. The CDR3 covers 11 residues. Germline V gene data show CDR1 as MNHEY and CDR2 as SVGAGI. This chain's CDR3 is CASSSQGELFF. The CDR3 nucleotides are TGTGCCAGCAGTTCTCAGGGGGAACTGTTTTTT.

This chain uses TRBV7-2 with TRBJ2-4; no definite D call. Deletions cut 1 base from V and 3 bases from J, with 22 bases between. CDR1 is SGHTA and CDR2 is FQGNSA in the germline V gene. CDR3 length equals 19 residues. In DNA form, the CDR3 reads TGTGCCAGCAGCTTAGGTGAGCTCAATTCCCCTAAGAGCAAAAACATTCAGTACTTC. This encodes CASSLGELNSPKSKNIQYF.

This clone appeared a few times. V is TRBV13 and J is TRBJ1-1; tentative D call: TRBD1 (5 bases). CDR3 length: 12 amino acids. CDR1 is PRHDT, CDR2 FYEKMQ, per germline (reference sequence). V was cut by 4 bases and J by 6 bases, with 9 bases left in between. CDR3 coding DNA: TGTGCCAGCAGCTACGACAGACCTGAAGCTTTCTTT. Translation gives CASSYDRPEAFF.

The gene calls are TRBV6-1 and TRBJ2-7; weak D call: TRBD1 (6 bases). Deletions cut 4 bases from V and 3 bases from J, with 16 bases between. Germline V gives CDR1 MNHNS, CDR2 SASEGT. The CDR3 has 15 amino acids. Written as DNA, the CDR3 is TGTGCCAGCAGTGCGTCGACAGGAGGTGACTACGAGCAGTACTTC. It yields the protein CASSASTGGDYEQYF.

This clone has only one observation. The V gene is TRBV19, the J gene TRBJ2-1; 7 bases match TRBD2. The CDR3 runs to 15 residues. Unmatched junction bases numbered 11, after V lost 7 bases and J lost 5 bases. CDR1 is LNHDA and CDR2 is SQIVND in the germline V gene (reference sequence). Here the CDR3 reads CASTRTGLVHNEQFF. In nucleotides, the CDR3 is TGTGCCAGTACCCGAACCGGACTAGTACACAATGAGCAGTTCTTC.

The chain links TRBV6-6 to TRBJ2-1; 7 nucleotides line up with TRBD1. Germline CDR1 is MNHNY and CDR2 is SVGAGI (reference sequence). J gave up 9 bases and V 2 bases, and 10 bases lay outside the gene matches. This CDR3 has 15 amino acids. The CDR3 protein is CASSYRQGLLAEQFF. CDR3 in DNA: TGTGCCAGCAGTTACCGACAGGGATTGTTAGCTGAGCAGTTCTTC.

The CDR3 is CASSTKTGGAYEQYF. CDR3 sequence (DNA): TGTGCCAGCAGCACTAAGACAGGGGGTGCTTACGAGCAGTACTTC. The rearrangement joins TRBV13 to TRBJ2-7; 9 bases align to TRBD1. The V and J ends lost 5 bases and 4 bases, in that order; junction bases with no gene match: 9. From germline, CDR1 is PRHDT and CDR2 FYEKMQ (reference sequence). The length of the CDR3 is 15 residues.

With respect to this clone: The conserved final phenylalanine or tryptophan is absent from the CDR3, which likely points to a read error. The chain employs TRBV30 and TRBJ1-6; D remains unclear. The V and J ends lost 0 bases and 10 bases respectively, with 13 bases between them. In germline, CDR1 is GTSNPN, CDR2 SVGIG (reference sequence). The CDR3 is 14 residues long. The CDR3, as DNA: TGTGCCTGGAGTGTTCCCAGGTCTAACTCACCCCTCCACCTT. It codes for CAWSVPRSNSPLHL.

The chain joins TRBV9 to TRBJ1-5; the D is unclear. Germline CDR1 is SGDLS and CDR2 is YYNGEE. The CDR3 extends over 15 amino acids. The V and J ends lost 3 bases and 0 bases respectively, with 10 bases between them. The CDR3 reads CASSEDVDSNQPQHF. CDR3 bases: TGTGCCAGCAGCGAGGACGTAGATAGCAATCAGCCCCAGCATTTT.

The chain uses TRBV6-5 and TRBJ2-5, with 8 bases lining up with TRBD2. The germline gives CDR1 MNHEY, CDR2 SVGAGI. This CDR3 spans 14 amino acids. V was pared by 11 bases and J by 4 bases, with 12 bases of the junction left unmatched. The CDR3 sequence is CAASPPGGGETQYF. In DNA, the CDR3 is TGTGCCGCCTCACCGCCCGGGGGGGGAGAGACCCAGTACTTC.

The genes are TRBV6-1 and TRBJ1-2, with D hard to call. This CDR3 is 12 amino acids long. V was clipped by 9 bases and J by 3 bases, with 11 bases between them. Germline-derived CDR1 and CDR2 are MNHNS and SASEGT. For the CDR3, the DNA is TGTGCCAGTTATTCAAGGGACTATGGCTACACCTTC. The encoded protein is CASYSRDYGYTF.

Only one count was recorded for this clone. The chain couples TRBV19 to TRBJ2-1; TRBD2 matches at 10 bases. Trimming cost V 3 bases and J 9 bases; bases outside gene matches: 8. The germline gives CDR1 LNHDA, CDR2 SQIVND (reference sequence). The length of the CDR3 is 15 residues. CDR3 nucleotide sequence: TGTGCCAGTAGTATCTGGCTAGCGGGAGAGGCTGAGCAGTTCTTC. Translated, it gives CASSIWLAGEAEQFF.

This clone came up a few times. This chain links TRBV2 with TRBJ1-3; D is possibly TRBD1 (6 bases). The CDR3 spans 14 residues. The V end lost 7 bases, the J end lost 4 bases, and 14 bases lay between the germline ends. The V gene's germline CDR1 is SNHLY and CDR2 FYNNEI. CDR3 region: CASIRQEVGNTIYF. CDR3 in DNA: TGTGCCAGCATCCGACAGGAAGTCGGAAACACCATATATTTT.

The genes are TRBV7-8 and TRBJ2-1; TRBD2 agrees at 8 bases. The germline gives CDR1 SGHVS, CDR2 FQNEAQ. The ends lost 5 bases at V and 2 bases at J; junction bases unmatched: 8. This CDR3 contains 16 residues. DNA of the CDR3: TGTGCCAGCAGCCCTCGACGGGGGGGAGCCTACAATGAGCAGTTCTTC. Its translation: CASSPRRGGAYNEQFF.

CDR3 protein: CASSLTGGNGYTF. The CDR3 DNA follows: TGTGCCAGCAGCTTAACAGGAGGTAATGGCTACACCTTC. The V and J genes are TRBV5-5 and TRBJ1-2; D is possibly TRBD1 (5 bases). The germline CDR1 and CDR2 sequences are SGHKS and YYEKEE (reference sequence). V dropped 2 bases and J dropped 6 bases, with 11 bases sitting between them. The CDR3 length is 13 residues.

The sample holds a few counts of this clone. V is TRBV4-2 and J is TRBJ2-7; the match to TRBD2 covers 14 bases. Germline V gene data show CDR1 as LGHNA and CDR2 as YNFKEQ. V lost 1 base, J lost 7 bases, and 9 bases stayed unmatched. The CDR3 runs to 17 residues. This CDR3 reads CASSQAVETSGREEQYF. The CDR3 DNA is TGTGCCAGCAGCCAAGCAGTAGAGACTAGCGGGAGGGAAGAGCAGTACTTC.

This clone has just a few counts. V and J are TRBV5-3 and TRBJ2-7; 8 nucleotides agree with TRBD1. TRBV5-3 is recorded as an ORF, its role being uncertain. This CDR3 is built from 12 residues. After removal of 4 bases from V and 3 bases from J, the junction contained 0 bases not matched to a gene. Written as DNA, the CDR3 is TGTGCCAGAAGCACAGGGGGCTACGAGCAGTACTTC. Translating gives CARSTGGYEQYF.

V gene TRBV9 combines with J gene TRBJ1-1; the match to TRBD1 covers 7 bases. CDR1 and CDR2 from the germline V gene are SGDLS and YYNGEE. J was trimmed by 5 bases and V by 3 bases; bases with no gene match: 7. The CDR3 length is 14 residues. CDR3 nucleotide sequence: TGTGCCAGCAGCGGACAGGGAAGCGGTACTGAAGCTTTCTTT. It translates to CASSGQGSGTEAFF.

This chain connects TRBV29-1 to TRBJ2-5, with 9 bases lining up with TRBD1. CDR1 is SQVTM and CDR2 is ANQGSEA in the germline V gene. The CDR3 has 14 amino acids. V shed 7 bases, J shed 2 bases, and the junction held 8 bases outside the gene matches. The CDR3 region has the DNA TGCAGCGCCGGGGACAGGGTTTTACAAGAGACCCAGTACTTC. Protein sequence: CSAGDRVLQETQYF.

CDR3 amino acids: CASSVSPGSNQPQHF. CDR3 sequence (DNA): TGTGCCAGCAGCGTGAGTCCGGGTAGCAATCAGCCCCAGCATTTT. The rearrangement links TRBV9 to TRBJ1-5, with D uncertain. Germline V gene lookup returns CDR1 SGDLS and CDR2 YYNGEE. The CDR3 contains 15 residues. The V end lost 2 bases, the J end lost 0 bases, and 9 bases lay between the germline ends.